Described below is a single TCR beta chain sequence and its context. Its antigen is undetermined. Germline CDR1 is SGHTA and CDR2 is FQGNSA. V was trimmed by 1 base and J by 7 bases, leaving 10 bases between them. The CDR3 extends over 14 amino acids. This sample was taken from a study of T cell responses to AZD1222 COVID-19 vaccine. Study outcomes and limitations: Mapped onto spike, vaccine-associated CD4 TCRs spanned it and were dominant at 160-218 and 743-854.

Clones were sequenced by immunoSEQ multiplex PCR, and TCRdb holds only the in-frame ones, with some missing. The sample yields about 56,000 clones, 70% to 90% seen once. Material: peripheral blood, obtained on day 0 of AZD1222 vaccination. The receptor was derived from an adult in good health. J is TRBJ1-4 and V is TRBV7-2; D remains unclear. The CDR3: CASSLDRAGEKLFF. The CDR3 DNA reads as TGTGCCAGCAGCTTAGATAGGGCTGGTGAAAAACTGTTTTTT. Drawing the rest from reference TRBV7-2 and TRBJ1-4, the complete variable domain is GAGVSQSPSNKVTEKGKDVELRCDPISGHTALYWYRQSLGQGLEFLIYFQGNSAPDKSGLPSDRFSAERTGGSVSTLTIQRTQQEDSAVYLCASSLDRAGEKLFFGSGTQLSVL.